These T cell receptor beta chains were read from a single sample in a study of PD-L1 blockade in urothelial cancer. This table comes from immunoSEQ multiplex PCR, and its TCRdb copy is limited to in-frame clones, with some not included. The data show around 35,000 clones, with 65% to 85% seen just once and roughly 18% held by the top ten. Sequencing used PBMCs, obtained around atezolizumab (anti-PD-L1) treatment. The origin of the receptors is a man aged 55 to 69 with urothelial cancer. Each CDR3 is given with its conserved first and last residue.

>TRBV6-4|TRBJ1-1
CASSPGTGMDTEAFF
>TRBV30|TRBJ2-1
CAWSRDEQFF
>TRBV28|TRBJ2-7
CASSGGTIYYEQYF
>TRBV7-8|TRBJ2-2
CASSLVGGEPAGELFF
>TRBV7-2|TRBJ2-3
CASSPDSLGTDTQYF
>TRBV19|TRBJ2-7
CASSIGTGAYEQYF
>TRBV30|TRBJ2-5
CAWSVSLEETQYF
>TRBV30|TRBJ2-5
CAWSPLKETQYF
>TRBV19|TRBJ2-5
CASSPGQGWRQTQYF
>TRBV28|TRBJ1-4
CASSFNDRGGRKLFF
>TRBV15|TRBJ1-5
CATSRPPGSQPQHF
>TRBV11-3|TRBJ2-7
CASSLDHSRGISYEQYF
>TRBV6-6|TRBJ1-2
CASSYGTDHYGYTF
>TRBV10-1|TRBJ1-6
CASSKQGFSPLHF
>TRBV5-1|TRBJ2-7
CASSPGQGDYEQYF
>TRBV7-2|TRBJ1-5
CASSLTGENQPQHF
>TRBV7-6|TRBJ1-5
CASSLAGADQPQHF
>TRBV2|TRBJ2-5
CASSRTRVEAETQYF
>TRBV7-2|TRBJ1-3
CASSSRGFSSGNTIYF
>TRBV2|TRBJ1-5
CASSGTGTGNQPQHF
>TRBV5-1|TRBJ2-2
CASSLAYPRLGDTGELFF
>TRBV27|TRBJ1-6
CASSTSVRGVDNSPLHF
>TRBV10-2|TRBJ2-1
CASSSSWLNEQFF
>TRBV6-6|TRBJ2-7
CASSYLGTGSYEQYF
>TRBV28|TRBJ1-1
CASSLRQGTEAFF
>TRBV6-6|TRBJ1-1
CATRRGWNTEAFF
>TRBV28|TRBJ2-3
CASSFIAGGRPDTQYF
>TRBV13|TRBJ2-7
CASSLRTGLTYEQYF
>TRBV6-1|TRBJ1-5
CASLGTADQPQHF
>TRBV6-1|TRBJ2-2
CASSEQQGLGTGELFF
>TRBV7-9|TRBJ2-5
CASSLMLAGQETQYF
>TRBV19|TRBJ2-6
CASSLDRANVLTF
>TRBV28|TRBJ1-1
CASLAGLNTEAFF
>TRBV11-2|TRBJ2-2
CASSKLAGIPGELFF
>TRBV6-5|TRBJ1-2
CASSYAQNYGYTF
>TRBV27|TRBJ2-7
CASVVHEQYF
>TRBV6-1|TRBJ1-6
CASSQDRNSPLHF
>TRBV11-2|TRBJ1-6
CASSAALVASSYNSPLHF
>TRBV15|TRBJ1-6
CATTRRTDGNSPLHF
>TRBV28|TRBJ2-6
CASSPWGGSSGANVLTF
>TRBV19|TRBJ2-2
CASSPLGTVKAGELFF
>TRBV7-8|TRBJ2-2
CASSWTSGGNTGELFF
>TRBV28|TRBJ1-5
CASSLEALYSNQPQHF
>TRBV6-4|TRBJ2-1
CASSAGDSSYNEQFF
>TRBV5-1|TRBJ1-1
CASSRETGSGAEAFF
>TRBV30|TRBJ2-5
CAWSVRTNNRETQYF
>TRBV5-6|TRBJ2-1
CASSGQDRADEQFF
>TRBV30|TRBJ1-1
CASQGERDTEAFF
>TRBV28|TRBJ2-6
CASTPGQGTGANVLTF
>TRBV7-9|TRBJ1-2
CASSPGQGSGYTF
>TRBV19|TRBJ1-4
CASAHVDPGNEKLFF
>TRBV6-1|TRBJ2-3
CASSPGQSGTDTQYF
>TRBV4-1|TRBJ1-3
CASSSYYPPHSGNTIYF